Described below is a single T cell receptor beta chain sequence and its context. This entry belongs to a study of blood T cell repertoires in COVID-19. Background on the study: COVID-19 samples from acute and convalescent phases originated in the United States, Italy and Spain. Sample material is recorded as cDNA or gDNA derived from T cells, B-cell-depleted T cells, or PBMCs.

Assay used: immunoSEQ multiplex PCR; TCRdb lists only in-frame clones, some missing. The profile shows some 150,000 clones, 86% of them singletons. The V and J ends lost 2 bases and 5 bases, in that order; junction bases with no gene match: 6. This CDR3 spans 15 amino acids. Germline V gene data show CDR1 as MNHEY and CDR2 as SMNVEV (reference sequence). The TCR comes from a man between 70 and 80 years old with acute or convalescent COVID-19. The chain couples TRBV27 to TRBJ2-5, with 9 bases aligning to TRBD1. Specimen: peripheral blood. The CDR3 region is CASSLRTGVGETQYF. In DNA form, the CDR3 reads TGTGCCAGCAGTTTACGGACAGGGGTTGGCGAGACCCAGTACTTC.